This is a list of T cell receptor beta chains from one sample in a study of shared clonotypes between healthy human individuals. Here immunoSEQ multiplex PCR was the method, and the copy in TCRdb shows in-frame clones only, minus some. This sample has around 1,900,000 clones; 93% occur once, and the top ten carry more than 1.5%. Sequencing used naive CD8+ T cells from PBMCs. The receptor source for this set is a young man in good health. Some clones in this sample may be carry-over from other donors' samples. Both conserved end residues are part of each CDR3. D genes are given only for firm matches. Clone size is shown for a subset of rows, as once, few, many or a class of expanded clone.

abundance,v_gene,d_gene,j_gene,CDR3aa,CDR3nt
.,TRBV6-6,.,TRBJ1-1,CASSPPSGRSTEAFF,TGTGCCAGCAGTCCCCCGAGCGGTCGAAGCACTGAAGCTTTCTTT
.,TRBV7-9,TRBD1,TRBJ2-7,CASSPTAEGGTGRPYEQYF,TGTGCCAGCAGCCCCACCGCGGAAGGGGGGACAGGGAGGCCCTACGAGCAGTACTTC
.,TRBV15,TRBD2,TRBJ2-7,CATSLGGGAYEQYF,TGTGCCACCAGCCTCGGCGGGGGGGCCTACGAGCAGTACTTC
once,TRBV7-9,.,TRBJ2-5,CASSLNRAQETQYF,TGTGCCAGCAGCTTAAACAGAGCCCAAGAGACCCAGTACTTC
.,TRBV6-1,.,TRBJ1-1,CASSVQGFLNTEAFF,TGTGCCAGCTCAGTACAGGGATTTCTGAACACTGAAGCTTTCTTT
.,TRBV9,.,TRBJ2-5,CASSGSSQETQYF,TGTGCCAGCAGCGGCAGTAGCCAAGAGACCCAGTACTTC
.,TRBV21-1,.,TRBJ2-2,CASSLPGPVENELFF,TGTGCCAGCAGCCTCCCGGGACCAGTCGAAAACGAGCTGTTTTTT
.,TRBV11-2,.,TRBJ1-2,CASSLGLGYTF,TGTGCCAGCAGCTTAGGCCTTGGCTACACCTTC
.,TRBV19,TRBD1,TRBJ1-1,CASREETGGWNTEAFF,TGTGCCAGTAGAGAAGAGACAGGGGGCTGGAACACTGAAGCTTTCTTT
once,TRBV25-1,.,TRBJ1-2,CASGSESYGYTF,TGTGCCAGCGGGTCTGAAAGCTATGGCTACACCTTC
.,TRBV7-3,.,TRBJ2-2,CASSLGGNGELFF,TGTGCCAGCAGCTTAGGGGGAAACGGGGAGCTGTTTTTT
.,TRBV6-6,TRBD1,TRBJ2-4,CASGTGGSAKNIQYF,TGTGCCAGCGGGACAGGGGGATCGGCCAAAAACATTCAGTACTTC
.,TRBV27,.,TRBJ2-2,CASSLGRVGTGELFF,TGTGCCAGCAGTTTAGGTCGGGTGGGCACCGGGGAGCTGTTTTTT
.,TRBV29-1,.,TRBJ1-2,CSVEAELPNYGYTF,TGCAGCGTTGAGGCGGAACTTCCTAACTATGGCTACACCTTC
.,TRBV30,.,TRBJ2-7,CAWNKGTISYEQYF,TGTGCCTGGAATAAAGGGACAATCTCCTACGAGCAGTACTTC
.,TRBV4-1,.,TRBJ1-3,CASSQVPGRSGNTIYF,TGCGCCAGCAGCCAAGTACCAGGGCGCTCTGGAAACACCATATATTTT
.,TRBV7-9,.,TRBJ1-5,CASSWGEESNQPQHF,TGTGCCAGCAGCTGGGGGGAGGAGAGCAATCAGCCCCAGCATTTT
.,TRBV19,TRBD1,TRBJ2-7,CASSIGTGGGYEQYF,TGTGCCAGTAGTATAGGGACAGGGGGCGGTTACGAGCAGTACTTC
.,TRBV9,.,TRBJ2-7,CASSPPYEQYF,TGTGCCAGCAGCCCGCCCTACGAGCAGTACTTC
.,TRBV6-5,TRBD1,TRBJ2-4,CASSDRGNIQYF,TGTGCCAGCAGCGACAGGGGCAACATTCAGTACTTC
few,TRBV5-6,TRBD1,TRBJ1-5,CASSLNLGTGGYNQPQHF,TGTGCCAGCAGCTTGAATCTGGGAACAGGGGGCTACAATCAGCCCCAGCATTTT
once,TRBV19,.,TRBJ2-7,CASGEGYEQYF,TGTGCCAGCGGAGAGGGCTACGAGCAGTACTTC
.,TRBV6-1,.,TRBJ2-2,CASSELPGESTGELFF,TGTGCCAGCAGTGAACTCCCTGGCGAGTCCACCGGGGAGCTGTTTTTT
.,TRBV30,.,TRBJ1-5,CAWTREGGDGNQPQHF,TGTGCCTGGACCAGGGAAGGGGGAGACGGGAATCAGCCCCAGCATTTT
.,TRBV15,.,TRBJ1-4,CATSRDKGHINEKLFF,TGTGCCACCAGCAGAGATAAGGGACACATAAATGAAAAACTGTTTTTT
once,TRBV6-6,TRBD2,TRBJ2-1,CASGAGGAYNEQFF,TGTGCCAGCGGGGCGGGAGGCGCCTACAATGAGCAGTTCTTC
once,TRBV7-9,TRBD1,TRBJ1-1,CVGQGAGNTEAFF,TGTGTAGGTCAGGGGGCCGGGAACACTGAAGCTTTCTTT
.,TRBV6-4,.,TRBJ2-1,CASGVGVPAEQFF,TGTGCCAGCGGGGTAGGTGTGCCGGCTGAGCAGTTCTTC